This TCR beta chain was profiled in a study of PD-1 blockade in classical Hodgkin lymphoma. Germline V CDR1 and CDR2: LNHDA, SQIVND (reference sequence). The CDR3 runs to 16 residues. Trimming took 3 bases from V and 2 from J; bases not matched to a gene: 7. Method: immunoSEQ multiplex PCR; TCRdb's copy keeps in-frame clones and lacks some. This table has roughly 100,000 clones, about 89% appearing once. To note about this clone: Its specificity is unknown.

Brentuximab vedotin exposure varied, and every patient relapsed after autologous stem cell transplantation. Study observations and caveats: Underlying causes for the observed repertoire differences were not defined, possibly disease activity or prior therapy. Among the patients, those starting nivolumab under 1 year after ASCT were excluded. While CD8+ TCR diversity did not rise significantly by C4D1, CD4+ TCR diversity did. It was among complete responders that baseline diversity resembled that of newly diagnosed patients.

The J gene is TRBJ2-5, the V gene TRBV19, with 9 bases fitting TRBD2. The input for sequencing was peripheral blood mononuclear cells (PBMCs), taken before the second cycle of nivolumab. This sequence was found in a human donor with classical Hodgkin lymphoma. The CDR3 DNA is TGTGCCAGTAGTATGGTGGGCGCGGGGGGGCAAGAGACCCAGTACTTC. Encoded protein: CASSMVGAGGQETQYF. Complete variable domain (other parts from reference TRBV19 and TRBJ2-5): DGGITQSPKYLFRKEGQNVTLSCEQNLNHDAMYWYRQDPGQGLRLIYYSQIVNDFQKGDIAEGYSVSREKKESFPLTVTSAQKNPTAFYLCASSMVGAGGQETQYFGPGTRLLVL.